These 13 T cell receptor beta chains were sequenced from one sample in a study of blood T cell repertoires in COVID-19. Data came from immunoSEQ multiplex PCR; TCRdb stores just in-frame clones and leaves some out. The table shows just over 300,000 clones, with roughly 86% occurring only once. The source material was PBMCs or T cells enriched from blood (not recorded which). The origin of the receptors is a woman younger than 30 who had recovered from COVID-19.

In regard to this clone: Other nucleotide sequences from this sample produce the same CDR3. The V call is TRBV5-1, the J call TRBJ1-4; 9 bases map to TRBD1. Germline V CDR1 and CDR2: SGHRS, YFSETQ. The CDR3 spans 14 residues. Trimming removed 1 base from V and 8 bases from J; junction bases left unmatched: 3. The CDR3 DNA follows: TGCGCCAGCAGCTTGAGACAGGGGGGAGAAAAACTGTTTTTT. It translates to CASSLRQGGEKLFF.

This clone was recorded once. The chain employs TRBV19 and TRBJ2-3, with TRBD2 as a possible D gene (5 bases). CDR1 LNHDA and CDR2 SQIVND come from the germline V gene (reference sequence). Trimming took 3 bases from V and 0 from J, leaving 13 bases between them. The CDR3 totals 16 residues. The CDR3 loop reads CASSISQAVSTDTQYF. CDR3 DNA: TGTGCCAGTAGTATTTCGCAAGCGGTCAGCACAGATACGCAGTATTTT.

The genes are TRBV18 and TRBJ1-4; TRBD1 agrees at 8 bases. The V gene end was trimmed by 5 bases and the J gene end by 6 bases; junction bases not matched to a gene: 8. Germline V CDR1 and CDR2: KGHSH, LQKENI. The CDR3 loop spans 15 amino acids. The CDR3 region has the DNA TGTGCCAGCTCAACCCCAGGGGGCCCTTATGAAAAACTGTTTTTT. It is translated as CASSTPGGPYEKLFF.

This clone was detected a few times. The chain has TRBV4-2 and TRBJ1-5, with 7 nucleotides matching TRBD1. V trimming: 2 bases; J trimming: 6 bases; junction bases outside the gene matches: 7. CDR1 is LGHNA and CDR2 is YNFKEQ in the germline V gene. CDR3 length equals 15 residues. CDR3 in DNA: TGTGCCAGCAGCCAAAACAGGGGTGTAGGTCAGCCCCAGCATTTT. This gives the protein CASSQNRGVGQPQHF.

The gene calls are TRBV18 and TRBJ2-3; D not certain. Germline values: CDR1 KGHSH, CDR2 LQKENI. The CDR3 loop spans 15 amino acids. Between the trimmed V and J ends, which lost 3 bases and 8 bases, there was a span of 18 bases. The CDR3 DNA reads TGTGCCAGCTCACCGCGAGGAGCCCTGCCCTTTACGCAGTATTTT. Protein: CASSPRGALPFTQYF.

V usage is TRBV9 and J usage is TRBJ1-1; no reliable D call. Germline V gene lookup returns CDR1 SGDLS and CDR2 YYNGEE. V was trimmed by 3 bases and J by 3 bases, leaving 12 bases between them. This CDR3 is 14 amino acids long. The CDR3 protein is CASSDPRQDTEAFF. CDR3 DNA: TGTGCCAGCAGCGACCCTCGGCAGGACACTGAAGCTTTCTTT.

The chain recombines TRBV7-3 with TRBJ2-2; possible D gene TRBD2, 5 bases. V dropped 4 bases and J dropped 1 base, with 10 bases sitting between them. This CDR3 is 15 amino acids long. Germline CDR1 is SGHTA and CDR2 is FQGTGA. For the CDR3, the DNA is TGTGCCAGCAGCTCCCTTGCGGGGAACACCGGGGAGCTGTTTTTT. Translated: CASSSLAGNTGELFF.

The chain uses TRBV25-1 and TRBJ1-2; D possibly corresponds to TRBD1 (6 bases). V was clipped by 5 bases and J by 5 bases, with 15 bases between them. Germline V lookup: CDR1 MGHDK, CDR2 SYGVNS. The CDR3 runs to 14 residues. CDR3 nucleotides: TGTGCCAGCAGTAAAAGCCCTCAGGGGTATGGCTACACCTTC. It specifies CASSKSPQGYGYTF.

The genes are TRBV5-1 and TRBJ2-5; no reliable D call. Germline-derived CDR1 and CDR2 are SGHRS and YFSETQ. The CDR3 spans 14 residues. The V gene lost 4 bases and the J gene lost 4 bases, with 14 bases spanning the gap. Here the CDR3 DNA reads TGCGCCAGCAGCCCCCATGAGATCCCAGAGACCCAGTACTTC. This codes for CASSPHEIPETQYF.

The CDR3 DNA sequence: TGTGCCAGCAGTCCTTTAGCGACAGGGGGCGACTATGGCTACACCTTC. Amino acids: CASSPLATGGDYGYTF. The chain carries TRBV27 and TRBJ1-2, with 10 bases lining up with TRBD1. The germline gives CDR1 MNHEY, CDR2 SMNVEV (reference sequence). The CDR3 length is 16 residues. J lost 3 bases, V lost 5 bases, and 9 bases had no gene match.

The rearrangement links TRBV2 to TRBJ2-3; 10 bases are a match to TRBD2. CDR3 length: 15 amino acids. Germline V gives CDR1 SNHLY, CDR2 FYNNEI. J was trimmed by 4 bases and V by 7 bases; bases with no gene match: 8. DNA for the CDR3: TGTGCCAGCAATCTGCAGCGGGGGGGTTCAGATACGCAGTATTTT. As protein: CASNLQRGGSDTQYF.

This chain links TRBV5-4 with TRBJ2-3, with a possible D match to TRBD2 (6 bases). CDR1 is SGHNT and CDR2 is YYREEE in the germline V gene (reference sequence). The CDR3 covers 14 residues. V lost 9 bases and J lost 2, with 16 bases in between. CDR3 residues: CATGGEANTDTQYF. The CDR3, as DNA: TGTGCCACGGGCGGGGAGGCAAACACAGATACGCAGTATTTT. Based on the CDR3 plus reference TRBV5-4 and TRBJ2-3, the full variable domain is ETGVTQSPTHLIKTRGQQVTLRCSSQSGHNTVSWYQQALGQGPQFIFQYYREEENGRGNFPPRFSGLQFPNYSSELNVNALELDDSALYLCATGGEANTDTQYFGPGTRLTVL.

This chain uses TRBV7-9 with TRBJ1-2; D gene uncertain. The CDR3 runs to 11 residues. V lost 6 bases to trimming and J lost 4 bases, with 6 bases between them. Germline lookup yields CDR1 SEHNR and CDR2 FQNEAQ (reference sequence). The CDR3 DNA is TGTGCCAGCAGTCAGGCCTATGGCTACACCTTC. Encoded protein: CASSQAYGYTF.